A single sample is the source of the 2 T cell receptor beta chains below, sequenced in a study of CD8+CD57+ T cells in acquired aplastic anemia. Profiling that covered TCR beta VDJ and CDR3 relied on genomic DNA as its template. TCRdb called the reads again in MiXCR, with one record for every CDR3 protein. The data show some 240,000 distinct CDR3 sequences, 30% to 35% seen once. The sequenced sample was sorted CD4+, CD8+, or CD8+CD57+ T cells (not recorded which) from PBMCs. The receptors derive from a human donor in good health, serving as a control.

Regarding this clonotype: Possible read error: a much larger clone is one base away. CDR3 DNA sequence: TGTCCCAGCAGCCTGGGCCGTCCGAGCGGTGGCTACACCTTC. Translating gives CPSSLGRPSGGYTF. The J gene is TRBJ1-2, the V gene TRBV12-3 or TRBV12-4; D is ambiguous. This CDR3 spans 14 amino acids.

This clonotype was picked up many times. The chain couples TRBV12-3 or TRBV12-4 to TRBJ1-3, with a possible D match to TRBD1 (6 bases). The CDR3 runs to 15 residues. The V end lost 7 bases, the J end lost 4 bases, and 17 bases lay between the germline ends. This CDR3 is CASTGVWTAGNTIYF. DNA of the CDR3: TGTGCCAGCACAGGGGTATGGACGGCCGGAAACACCATATATTTT.